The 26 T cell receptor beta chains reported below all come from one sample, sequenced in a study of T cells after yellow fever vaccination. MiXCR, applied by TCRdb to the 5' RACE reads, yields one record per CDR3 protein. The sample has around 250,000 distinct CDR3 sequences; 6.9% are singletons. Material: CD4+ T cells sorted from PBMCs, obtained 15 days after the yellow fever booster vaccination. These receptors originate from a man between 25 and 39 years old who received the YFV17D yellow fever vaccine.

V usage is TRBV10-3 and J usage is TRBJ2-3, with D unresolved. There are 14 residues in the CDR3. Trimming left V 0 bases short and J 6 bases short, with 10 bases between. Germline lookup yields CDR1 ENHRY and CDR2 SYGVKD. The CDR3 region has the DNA TGTGCCATCAGTGAGTCCCAAGCAACTGATACGCAGTATTTT. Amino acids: CAISESQATDTQYF.

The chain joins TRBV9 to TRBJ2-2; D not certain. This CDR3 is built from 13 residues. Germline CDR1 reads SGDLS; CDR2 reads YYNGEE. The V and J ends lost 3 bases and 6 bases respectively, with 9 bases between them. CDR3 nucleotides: TGTGCCAGCAGCGACTGGGGTTCCGGGGAGCTGTTTTTT. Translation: CASSDWGSGELFF.

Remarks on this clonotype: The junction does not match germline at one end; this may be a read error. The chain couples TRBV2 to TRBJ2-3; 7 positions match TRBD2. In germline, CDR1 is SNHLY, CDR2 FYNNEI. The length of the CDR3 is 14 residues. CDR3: CASRKRDYTVTQYF. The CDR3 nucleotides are TGTGCCAGCCGCAAGCGGGATTACACAGTTACGCAGTATTTT.

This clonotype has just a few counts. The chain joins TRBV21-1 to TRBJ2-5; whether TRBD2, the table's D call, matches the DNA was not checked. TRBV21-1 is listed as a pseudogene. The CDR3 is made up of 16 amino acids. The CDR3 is CASSKVAGRPWETQYF. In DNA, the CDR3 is TGTGCCAGCAGCAAAGTGGCCGGGAGGCCATGGGAGACCCAGTACTTC.

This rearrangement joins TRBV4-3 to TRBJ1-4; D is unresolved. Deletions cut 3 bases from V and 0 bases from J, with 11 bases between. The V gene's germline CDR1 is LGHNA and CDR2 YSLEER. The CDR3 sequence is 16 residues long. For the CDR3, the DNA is TGCGCCAGCAGCCAGGATTTCATCGCAACTAATGAAAAACTGTTTTTT. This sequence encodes CASSQDFIATNEKLFF.

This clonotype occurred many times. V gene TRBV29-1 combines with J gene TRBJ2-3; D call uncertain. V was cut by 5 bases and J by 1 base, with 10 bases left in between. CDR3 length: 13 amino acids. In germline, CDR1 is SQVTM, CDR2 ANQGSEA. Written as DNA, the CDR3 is TGCAGCGTTACTCCTAGGGGCACAGATACGCAGTATTTT. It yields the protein CSVTPRGTDTQYF.

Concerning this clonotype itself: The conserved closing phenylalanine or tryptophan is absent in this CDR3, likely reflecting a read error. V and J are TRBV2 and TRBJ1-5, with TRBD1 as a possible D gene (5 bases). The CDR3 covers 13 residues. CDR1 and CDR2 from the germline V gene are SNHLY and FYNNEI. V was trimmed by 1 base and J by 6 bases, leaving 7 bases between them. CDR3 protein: CASSEGDVQPQHL. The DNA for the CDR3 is TGTGCCAGCAGTGAAGGGGACGTTCAGCCCCAGCATCTT.

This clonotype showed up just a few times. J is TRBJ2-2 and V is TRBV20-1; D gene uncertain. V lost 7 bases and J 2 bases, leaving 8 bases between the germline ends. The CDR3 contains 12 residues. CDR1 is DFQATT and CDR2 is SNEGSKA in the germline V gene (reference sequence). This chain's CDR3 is CSVRINTGELFF. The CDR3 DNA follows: TGCAGTGTACGAATAAACACCGGGGAGCTGTTTTTT.

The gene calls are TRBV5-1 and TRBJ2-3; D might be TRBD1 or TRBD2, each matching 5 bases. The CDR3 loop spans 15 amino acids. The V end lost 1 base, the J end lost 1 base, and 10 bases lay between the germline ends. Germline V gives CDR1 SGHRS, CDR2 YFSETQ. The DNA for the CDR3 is TGCGCCAGCAGCTTGCGGGACGGGGGCACAGATACGCAGTATTTT. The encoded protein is CASSLRDGGTDTQYF.

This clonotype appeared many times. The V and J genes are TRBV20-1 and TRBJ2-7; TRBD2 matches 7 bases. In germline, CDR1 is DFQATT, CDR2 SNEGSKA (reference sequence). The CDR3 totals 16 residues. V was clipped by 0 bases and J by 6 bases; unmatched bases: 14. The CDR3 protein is CSAREPTGGRRLEQYF. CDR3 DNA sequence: TGCAGTGCTAGAGAACCCACCGGCGGGAGAAGGCTCGAGCAGTACTTC.

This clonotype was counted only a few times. The CDR3 nucleotides are TGCGCCAGCAGCTTTTCCCCACCCGCTCCTGGCGAGCAGTACTTC. Translating gives CASSFSPPAPGEQYF. The chain carries TRBV5-1 and TRBJ2-7; D gene ambiguous. With 2 bases removed from V and 6 bases from J, the gap between germline ends came to 18 bases. The CDR3 runs 15 residues. Germline assignment: CDR1 SGHRS and CDR2 YFSETQ.

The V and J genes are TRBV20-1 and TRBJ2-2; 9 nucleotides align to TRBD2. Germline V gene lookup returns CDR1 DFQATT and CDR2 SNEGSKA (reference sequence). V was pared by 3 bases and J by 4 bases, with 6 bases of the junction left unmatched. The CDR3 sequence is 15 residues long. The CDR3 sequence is CSASLRGRATGELFF. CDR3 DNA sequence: TGCAGTGCTAGTCTCCGCGGGAGGGCCACCGGGGAGCTGTTTTTT.

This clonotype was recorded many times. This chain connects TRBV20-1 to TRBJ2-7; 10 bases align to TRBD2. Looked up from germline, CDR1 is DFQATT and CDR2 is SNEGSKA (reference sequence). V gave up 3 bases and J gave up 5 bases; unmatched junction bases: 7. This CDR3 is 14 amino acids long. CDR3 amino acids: CSARKREGRHEQYF. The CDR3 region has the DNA TGCAGTGCTAGGAAGCGGGAGGGCCGCCACGAGCAGTACTTC.

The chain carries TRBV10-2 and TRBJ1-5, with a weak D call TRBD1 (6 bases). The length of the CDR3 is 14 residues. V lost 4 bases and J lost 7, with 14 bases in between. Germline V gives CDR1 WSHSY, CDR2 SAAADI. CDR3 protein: CASSGTGGLQPQHF. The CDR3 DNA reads TGCGCCAGCAGTGGAACCGGGGGCTTGCAGCCCCAGCATTTT.

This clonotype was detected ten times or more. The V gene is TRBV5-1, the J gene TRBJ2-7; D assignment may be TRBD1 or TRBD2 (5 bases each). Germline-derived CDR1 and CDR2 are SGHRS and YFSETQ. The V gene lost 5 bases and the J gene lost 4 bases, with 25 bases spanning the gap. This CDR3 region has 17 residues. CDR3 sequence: CASREAPGPRALYEQYF. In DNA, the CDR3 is TGCGCCAGCAGGGAGGCTCCGGGGCCGCGGGCACTTTACGAGCAGTACTTC.

The chain's CDR3 is CASSLGGTPTGPAWANVLTF. The CDR3 DNA sequence: TGTGCCAGCAGCTTGGGGGGGACTCCGACAGGGCCGGCCTGGGCCAACGTCCTGACTTTC. The genes are TRBV11-2 and TRBJ2-6; the D call may be TRBD1 or TRBD2 (7 bases each). The ends were cut back, 3 bases at V and 5 bases at J, with 26 bases in the middle. The CDR3 runs to 20 residues. Germline V gene sequence: CDR1 SGHAT, CDR2 FQNNGV.

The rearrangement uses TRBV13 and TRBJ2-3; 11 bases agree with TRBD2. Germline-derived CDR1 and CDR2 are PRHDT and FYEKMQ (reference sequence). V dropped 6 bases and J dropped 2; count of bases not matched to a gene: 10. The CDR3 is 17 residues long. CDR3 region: CASSLRIAGGTTDTQYF. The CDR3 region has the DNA TGTGCCAGCAGTCTACGTATAGCGGGAGGGACCACAGATACGCAGTATTTT.

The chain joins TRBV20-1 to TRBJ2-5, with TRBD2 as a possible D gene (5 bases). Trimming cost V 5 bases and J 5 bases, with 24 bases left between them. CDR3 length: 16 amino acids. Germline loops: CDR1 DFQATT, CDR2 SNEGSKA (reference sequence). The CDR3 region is CSAGSLASEDRETQYF. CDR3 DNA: TGCAGTGCTGGGAGCTTAGCTTCAGAGGATCGGGAGACCCAGTACTTC.

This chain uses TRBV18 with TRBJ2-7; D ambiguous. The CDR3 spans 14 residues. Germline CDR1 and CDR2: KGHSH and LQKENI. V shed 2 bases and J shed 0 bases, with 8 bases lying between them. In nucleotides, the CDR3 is TGTGCCAGCTCACCAGGCGGCCCCTCCTACGAGCAGTACTTC. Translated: CASSPGGPSYEQYF.

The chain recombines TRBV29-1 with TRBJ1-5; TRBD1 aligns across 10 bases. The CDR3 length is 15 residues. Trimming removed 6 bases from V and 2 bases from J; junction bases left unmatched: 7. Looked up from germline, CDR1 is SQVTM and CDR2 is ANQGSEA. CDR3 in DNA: TGCAGCGTAAAAACCGGGACAGGGGGCAATCAGCCCCAGCATTTT. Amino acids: CSVKTGTGGNQPQHF.

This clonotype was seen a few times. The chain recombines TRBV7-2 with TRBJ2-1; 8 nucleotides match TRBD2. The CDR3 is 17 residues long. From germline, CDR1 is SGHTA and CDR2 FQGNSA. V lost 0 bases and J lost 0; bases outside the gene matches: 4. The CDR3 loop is CASSLAGTRNSYNEQFF. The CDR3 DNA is TGTGCCAGCAGCTTAGCCGGGACTAGGAACTCCTACAATGAGCAGTTCTTC.

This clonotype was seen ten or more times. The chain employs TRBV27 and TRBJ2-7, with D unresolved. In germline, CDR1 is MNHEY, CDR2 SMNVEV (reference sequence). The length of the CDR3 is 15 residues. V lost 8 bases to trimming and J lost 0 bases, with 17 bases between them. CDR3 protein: CASGKTEASSYEQYF. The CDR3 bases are TGTGCCAGCGGGAAAACGGAAGCTAGCTCCTACGAGCAGTACTTC.

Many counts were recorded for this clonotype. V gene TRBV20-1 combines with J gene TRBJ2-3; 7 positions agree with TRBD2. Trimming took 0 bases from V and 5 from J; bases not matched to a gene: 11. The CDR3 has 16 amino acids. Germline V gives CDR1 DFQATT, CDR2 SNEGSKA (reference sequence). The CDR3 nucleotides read TGCAGTGCTAGAGAGGGGAGGGCCCACCGACAAGATACGCAGTATTTT. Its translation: CSAREGRAHRQDTQYF.

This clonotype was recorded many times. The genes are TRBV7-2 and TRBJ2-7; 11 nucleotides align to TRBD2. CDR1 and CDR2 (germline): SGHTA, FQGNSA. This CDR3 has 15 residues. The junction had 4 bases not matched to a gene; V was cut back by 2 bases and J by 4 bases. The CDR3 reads CASSLSVAGGYEQYF. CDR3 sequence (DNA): TGTGCCAGCAGCTTATCAGTAGCGGGAGGGTACGAGCAGTACTTC.

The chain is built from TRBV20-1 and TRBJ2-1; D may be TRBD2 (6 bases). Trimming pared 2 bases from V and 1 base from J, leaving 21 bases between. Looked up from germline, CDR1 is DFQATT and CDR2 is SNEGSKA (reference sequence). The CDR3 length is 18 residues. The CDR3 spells CSARTLASAGGSYNEQFF. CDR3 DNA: TGCAGTGCTAGAACCTTGGCTAGCGCTGGAGGATCCTACAATGAGCAGTTCTTC.

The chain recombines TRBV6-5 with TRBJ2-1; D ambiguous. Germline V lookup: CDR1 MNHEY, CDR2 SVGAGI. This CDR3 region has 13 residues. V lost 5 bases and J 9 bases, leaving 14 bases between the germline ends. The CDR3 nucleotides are TGTGCCAGCAGTCGACTTGGTCTAGGTGAGCAGTTCTTC. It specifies CASSRLGLGEQFF.